The subject of this entry is one TCR beta chain. The antigen is not known. Germline V gene lookup returns CDR1 MNHEY and CDR2 SMNVEV (reference sequence). The CDR3 is 15 amino acids. Trimming removed 0 bases at V and 4 bases at J, with 12 bases between. This sample is drawn from a study of T cell responses to AZD1222 COVID-19 vaccine. General observations from the study: Unmutated variant regions are reportedly the target of nearly half of TCRs that are spike-specific. Repertoires were sampled only after the peak T cell response. Donors, mostly white British, included more females; clonal diversity was possibly underestimated.

Produced via immunoSEQ multiplex PCR; TCRdb's table is partial and in-frame only. The table records roughly 150,000 clones, over 80% of them present only once. The sequence was collected from an adult who received the AZD1222 COVID-19 vaccine. The gene calls are TRBV27 and TRBJ2-5; D may correspond to TRBD1 or TRBD2 (6 bases each). The sample consisted of peripheral blood, taken 28 days after the second AZD1222 dose. The CDR3 DNA reads TGTGCCAGCAGTTTATCGGGGGGCTCTGGAGAGACCCAGTACTTC. Its translation: CASSLSGGSGETQYF.